A single sample is the source of the 13 T cell receptor gamma chains below, sequenced in a study of gamma-delta T cells after stem cell transplantation. TCRdb repeated clone calling on the RT-PCR reads with CATT. This sample has 600 to 700 gamma-chain clones, with about 22% found just once. The sequenced material came from gamma-delta T cells. The source of these receptors is a human donor. It is not recorded whose cells these are; they may come from a transplant donor.

This clone is large. The chain employs TRGV3 and TRGJP2. The germline gives CDR1 VTNTFY, CDR2 YDVSTARD (reference sequence). There are 10 residues in the CDR3. Trimming cost V 5 bases and J 12 bases; bases outside gene matches: 3. Here the CDR3 reads CATWAGIKTF. In DNA form, the CDR3 reads TGTGCCACCTGGGCAGGGATCAAGACGTTT.

There are a few counts of this clone. A read error is possible here, since a much larger clone lies one base away. The V call is TRGV5, the J call TRGJ1 or TRGJ2. From germline, CDR1 is VINAFY and CDR2 YDVSNSKD. The CDR3 contains 11 residues. CDR3 sequence reads: CATRDGNKKLF. CDR3 in DNA: TGTGCCACCCGGGACGGGAATAAGAAACTCTTT.

This clone is labeled large. The chain carries TRGV8 and TRGJP1. The CDR3 totals 16 residues. Germline V gene sequence: CDR1 VENAVY, CDR2 YDSYNSRV. The ends lost 0 bases at V and 0 bases at J; junction bases unmatched: 4. Here the CDR3 reads CATWDRRHTTGWFKIF. CDR3 coding DNA: TGTGCCACCTGGGATAGGAGGCATACCACTGGTTGGTTCAAGATATTT.

This clone is judged large. The rearrangement joins TRGV9 to TRGJ1 or TRGJ2. Trimming removed 0 bases from V and 0 bases from J; junction bases left unmatched: 8. The CDR3 sequence is 16 residues long. Germline assignment: CDR1 GITISATS and CDR2 ISYDGTV (reference sequence). The chain's CDR3 is CALWEVKFMNYYKKLF. CDR3 DNA: TGTGCCTTGTGGGAGGTGAAATTTATGAATTATTATAAGAAACTCTTT.

As regards this clone: This may be a read error: a much more frequent sequence differs by one nucleotide. The chain joins TRGV3 to TRGJ1 or TRGJ2. CDR3 length equals 13 residues. Germline V CDR1 and CDR2: VTNTFY, YDVSTARD (reference sequence). The CDR3, as DNA: TGTGCCACCTGGGACAGGAAGTATTATAAGGAACTCTTT. It encodes CATWDRKYYKELF.

Concerning this clone itself: This may come from a read error, since a much larger clone is one base off. This chain uses TRGV9 with TRGJ1 or TRGJ2. Germline CDR1 GITISATS, CDR2 ISYDGTV (reference sequence). The V segment lost 2 bases and the J segment 7 bases; nucleotides outside the gene matches: 11. The CDR3 extends over 14 amino acids. This CDR3 reads CALWEAQGGYKKLF. The CDR3 DNA is TGTGCCTTGTGGGAGGCGCAAGGGGGGTATAAGAAACTCTTT.

This clone is large (0.1 to 1%) within its sample. The chain carries TRGV3 and TRGJ1 or TRGJ2. This CDR3 is built from 21 residues. CDR1 is VTNTFY and CDR2 is YDVSTARD in the germline V gene (reference sequence). The trim removed 0 bases at V and 4 bases at J, leaving 27 bases unmatched. CDR3 sequence reads: CATWDRPERSKISGSYYKKLF. The CDR3 DNA sequence: TGTGCCACCTGGGACAGGCCTGAGAGGTCCAAAATTTCTGGGTCCTATTATAAGAAACTCTTT.

Concerning this clone: A much more abundant neighbour one base away suggests this may be a read error. V and J are TRGV9 and TRGJP. This CDR3 region has 15 residues. Per germline, CDR1 GITISATS and CDR2 ISYDGTV (reference sequence). The CDR3 reads CALWEGELGKKNKVF. CDR3 nucleotide sequence: TGTGCCTTGTGGGAGGGAGAGTTGGGCAAAAAAAACAAGGTATTT.

By its share, this clone is large. The chain joins TRGV3 to TRGJ1 or TRGJ2. J lost 1 base, V lost 0 bases, and 0 bases had no gene match. CDR1 and CDR2 (germline): VTNTFY, YDVSTARD (reference sequence). The CDR3 has 13 amino acids. Here the CDR3 DNA reads TGTGCCACCTGGGACAGGAATTATTATAAGAAACTCTTT. Protein: CATWDRNYYKKLF.

As regards this clone: With a much larger clone just one base away, this may be a read error. Other DNA sequences from this sample encode an identical CDR3 as well. This sequence joins TRGV8 and TRGJP. Per germline, CDR1 VENAVY and CDR2 YDSYNSRV. This CDR3 is built from 14 residues. Here the CDR3 reads CATWDELGKKIKVF. The CDR3 nucleotides are TGTGCCACCTGGGATGAGTTGGGTAAAAAAATCAAGGTATTT.

As to this clone: This likely reflects a read error, since a far larger clone is one base away. Other DNA sequences in this sample translate to the same CDR3. V and J are TRGV9 and TRGJP. Germline V gene lookup returns CDR1 GITISATS and CDR2 ISYDGTV (reference sequence). CDR3 length: 16 residues. V dropped 4 bases and J dropped 4; count of bases not matched to a gene: 4. The CDR3 DNA sequence: TGTGCCTTGTGGGACCTACAAGAGTTGGGCAAAAAAATCAAGGTATTT. Its protein is CALWDLQELGKKIKVF.

This clone counts as large. The rearrangement links TRGV2 to TRGJP2. V shed 0 bases and J 3 bases; nucleotides not matched to a gene: 10. The germline V gene has CDR1 EGSNGY and CDR2 YDSYNSKV. CDR3 length: 17 residues. This CDR3 reads CATWDGQFGRSDWIKTF. In nucleotides, the CDR3 is TGTGCCACCTGGGACGGGCAATTTGGTCGTAGTGATTGGATCAAGACGTTT.

By sample fraction, this clone is large. Other DNA sequences in the sample encode the same CDR3. The rearrangement joins TRGV8 to TRGJ1 or TRGJ2. Germline V gene data show CDR1 as VENAVY and CDR2 as YDSYNSRV. This CDR3 has 11 residues. Losses at the gene ends were 9 bases for V and 0 bases for J; bases not matched to a gene: 2. The CDR3: CATRNYYKKLF. Here the CDR3 DNA reads TGTGCCACCCGGAATTATTATAAGAAACTCTTT.